This T cell receptor (beta chain) was recovered during a study of T-cell reconstitution after alpha-beta-depleted transplantation in children (dated by TCRdb to the mid-2010s). Turning to the overall study: Using TCR repertoire profiling, the study quantitatively followed how T-cell immune reconstitution unfolded in children after TCRalphabeta/CD19-depleted allogeneic hematopoietic cell transplantation.

The method was PCR. The run used an Illumina HiSeq 2500. To normalize quantification of the TCRbeta repertoire, the TCR libraries were built with molecular barcoding that relied on unique molecular identifiers. In-frame beta chains were kept once TCRdb had trimmed the public reads at Q25 with fastp and called clones with MiXCR. Each CDR3 protein gets just one entry, which takes the most common genes and DNA from the rows behind it. The sample profile shows some 840,000 distinct CDR3 sequences; about 16% of them were found once. Approximately 5% of the sample comes from the top ten. This specimen's treatment or condition label, interpreted: allogeneic hematopoietic cell transplantation with graft depleted of TCRalphabeta T cells and CD19 B cells. The children who served as transplant recipients had been given grafts of TCRalphabeta/CD19-depleted allogeneic hematopoietic cells. V is shortened by 6 bases, J by 0 bases, and the region joining them spans 12 bases. CDR1 and CDR2 were assigned from the germline V gene as SQVTM and ANQGSEA. The CDR3, cysteine through phenylalanine, is 14 amino acids long. Only CDR3 DNA remains: 42 bases, in frame from the first base.

The table lists this clonotype with a few counts. Its antigen remains undetermined. No base quality information exists; no much larger clone differs at one position. Overall study results and their limits: In some patients, high TCRbeta diversity at day 60 was attributed to recipient T cells and intrathymic progenitors that had survived conditioning. Over the following months the frequencies of hyperexpanded clones went down, and after one year T-cell counts and TCRbeta diversity were mostly credited to newly produced T cells. The apparently early recovery of alphabetaT-cell counts about two months after transplant reportedly depended on only several hundred rapidly expanded clones that came from non-depleted graft cells.

The sample was PBMCs, mostly from graft donor cells, taken 360 days after TCRalphabeta/CD19-depleted stem cell transplant. The sequence derives from a male patient between 5 and 17 years old who had a stem cell transplant for acute lymphoblastic leukemia, so the T cells may come from the graft donor. Here the chain combines TRBV29-1 and TRBJ1-5; the D gene is possibly TRBD1, with 5 bases matching. Read as DNA, the sequence is TGCAGCGTGGGGGACGGTTATAGCAATCAGCCCCAGCATTTT. This gives the protein CSVGDGYSNQPQHF.